A single sample is the source of the 4 T cell receptor beta chains below, sequenced in a study of blood T cell repertoires in COVID-19 (dated by TCRdb to the early 2020s). Library preparation employed the immunoSEQ multiplex PCR assay. As stored in TCRdb, this immuneACCESS dataset retains in-frame rearrangements with V and J assigned. A fraction of the clones does not appear; measured against another copy, unresolved V genes explain less than half of the discrepancy, and the remainder lacks a known reason. The sample table shows about 410,000 clones, and 90% are seen once. The top ten constitute more than 0.55% of the sample. Material for sequencing was PBMCs or T cells enriched from blood (not recorded which). The source is a man between 18 and 29 years old who had recovered from COVID-19.

The chain joins TRBV11-2 to TRBJ1-1; tentative D call: TRBD1 (5 bases). The CDR3 sequence is 14 residues long. Germline V gene lookup returns CDR1 SGHAT and CDR2 FQNNGV. Trimming stripped 11 bases from V and 1 base from J, with 17 bases between. In DNA form, the CDR3 reads TGTGCCCGCAAAAAGTCCGGGGGGAACACTGAAGCTTTCTTT. Amino acid sequence: CARKKSGGNTEAFF.

The V call is TRBV19, the J call TRBJ1-6; 8 nucleotides match TRBD1. CDR1 is LNHDA and CDR2 is SQIVND in the germline V gene (reference sequence). The CDR3 extends over 16 amino acids. J lost 4 bases, V lost 5 bases, and 7 bases had no gene match. The CDR3: CASSGVGQAYNSPLHF. CDR3 nucleotide sequence: TGTGCCAGTAGTGGGGTGGGACAGGCGTATAATTCACCCCTCCACTTT.

The rearrangement joins TRBV7-8 to TRBJ2-3, with TRBD2 as a possible D gene (6 bases). This CDR3 contains 15 residues. Deletions cut 4 bases from V and 1 base from J, with 12 bases between. Germline V lookup: CDR1 SGHVS, CDR2 FQNEAQ. This chain's CDR3 is CASSSTGVGTDTQYF. For the CDR3, the DNA is TGTGCCAGCAGCTCAACGGGAGTCGGCACAGATACGCAGTATTTT.

The DNA of the CDR3 is TGTGCCAGCAGCCAAGGCCAAGGACTAGTCGCTTTCAATGAGCAGTTCTTC. Translated: CASSQGQGLVAFNEQFF. This chain links TRBV14 with TRBJ2-1; 7 bases align to TRBD2. Germline V gene lookup returns CDR1 SGHDN and CDR2 FVKESK. The CDR3 totals 17 residues. V trimming: 1 base; J trimming: 6 bases; junction bases outside the gene matches: 12.